These 7 T cell receptor beta chains share one sample of origin, sequenced in a study of cytomegalovirus exposure and HLA in healthy donors. Clones were read by immunoSEQ multiplex PCR, and TCRdb kept only the in-frame ones, dropping some. The table shows approximately 160,000 clones, with 91% occurring only once. The sample comprised PBMCs. All receptors come from a woman aged 18 to 35 in good health and CMV-seropositive.

V and J are TRBV28 and TRBJ2-5, with 11 bases identical to TRBD2. The V gene end was trimmed by 6 bases and the J gene end by 4 bases; junction bases not matched to a gene: 10. CDR3 size: 16 residues. Germline V CDR1 and CDR2: MDHEN, SYDVKM. This chain's CDR3 is CASSAQLAGEGETQYF. The CDR3 DNA reads TGTGCCAGCAGCGCACAACTAGCGGGAGAGGGAGAGACCCAGTACTTC. Drawing the rest from reference TRBV28 and TRBJ2-5, the complete variable domain is DVKVTQSSRYLVKRTGEKVFLECVQDMDHENMFWYRQDPGLGLRLIYFSYDVKMKEKGDIPEGYSVSREKKERFSLILESASTNQTSMYLCASSAQLAGEGETQYFGPGTRLLVL.

The J gene is TRBJ2-3, the V gene TRBV29-1; 7 bases match TRBD1. Looked up from germline, CDR1 is SQVTM and CDR2 is ANQGSEA. V was clipped by 4 bases and J by 4 bases; unmatched bases: 14. This CDR3 has 16 amino acids. CDR3: CSVAGSRAGGADTQYF. As DNA, the CDR3 is TGCAGCGTTGCTGGCTCAAGGGCAGGGGGAGCAGATACGCAGTATTTT.

Only a few counts were recorded for this clone. The chain recombines TRBV4-3 with TRBJ1-2; 7 nucleotides line up with TRBD1. Looked up from germline, CDR1 is LGHNA and CDR2 is YSLEER. V shed 0 bases, J shed 8 bases, and the junction held 9 bases outside the gene matches. The CDR3 has 15 residues. This CDR3 is CASSQDRRDSKGYTF. The CDR3, as DNA: TGCGCCAGCAGCCAAGATCGGAGGGACAGCAAAGGCTACACCTTC.

The genes are TRBV27 and TRBJ2-1; TRBD1 matches at 9 bases. CDR3 size: 16 residues. Germline V gives CDR1 MNHEY, CDR2 SMNVEV (reference sequence). With 3 bases clipped from V and 5 bases from J, the junction kept 8 bases outside the gene matches. CDR3 amino acids: CASSLGTGPFHNEQFF. In DNA, the CDR3 is TGTGCCAGCAGTTTGGGGACAGGGCCCTTCCACAATGAGCAGTTCTTC.

This clone was seen once. V and J are TRBV6-5 and TRBJ1-2, with D perhaps matching TRBD1 (5 bases). CDR1 and CDR2 (germline): MNHEY, SVGAGI. The CDR3 runs 13 residues. V was cut by 0 bases and J by 5 bases, with 7 bases left in between. CDR3 amino acids: CASSYSGTYGYTF. The CDR3 DNA reads as TGTGCCAGCAGTTACTCAGGGACTTATGGCTACACCTTC.

The rearrangement links TRBV18 to TRBJ1-3; D perhaps matches TRBD1 (5 bases). V was trimmed by 3 bases and J by 0 bases, leaving 21 bases between them. Germline lookup yields CDR1 KGHSH and CDR2 LQKENI. There are 19 residues in the CDR3. The CDR3: CASSPTLGRAPSSGNTIYF. In nucleotides, the CDR3 is TGTGCCAGCTCACCGACGCTGGGCAGGGCCCCCAGCTCTGGAAACACCATATATTTT.

V and J are TRBV25-1 and TRBJ2-2, with D maybe TRBD1 (6 bases). Looked up from germline, CDR1 is MGHDK and CDR2 is SYGVNS. This CDR3 is built from 15 residues. V was trimmed by 6 bases and J by 1 base, leaving 12 bases between them. Here the CDR3 DNA reads TGTGCCAGCAGACTAACGGGACAGAACACCGGGGAGCTGTTTTTT. Its protein product is CASRLTGQNTGELFF.